The sequence of this T cell receptor (beta chain) was determined in a study of identical twins. Study-level results: Out-of-frame alpha sequences shared by twins showed excess low generation probability. Conclusions came from cross-sectional statistical analysis, not from following the same donors.

Healthy Caucasians, and only they, were the donors. The table lists this clonotype with a few counts. The antigen is not known. Carrying unique molecular identifiers, the cDNA also gained a universal primer site through template switching. In TCRdb, the 5' RACE reads were re-called with MiXCR into one record per CDR3 protein. The sample has around 1.7 million distinct CDR3 sequences; less than 40% are singletons. Looked up from germline, CDR1 is SEHNR and CDR2 is FQNEAQ (reference sequence). V dropped 0 bases and J dropped 1 base, with 15 bases sitting between them. This CDR3 is 17 amino acids long. The sequence was collected from a newborn girl in good health. The gene calls are TRBV7-9 and TRBJ1-1; D may be TRBD1 (5 bases). The sample consisted of cord blood. The CDR3 sequence is CASSLAGWNRGNTEAFF. In DNA form, the CDR3 reads TGTGCCAGCAGCTTAGCGGGGTGGAATAGGGGGAACACTGAAGCTTTCTTT.